Shown below are 32 T cell receptor beta chains from a single sample sequenced in a study of regulatory T cells in long-lasting Graves disease. Investigators prepared the TCR beta libraries by applying iRepertoire HTBI primers and Arm-PCR of CDR3 regions. TCRdb ran MiXCR on the multiplex PCR reads and lists one entry per CDR3 protein. The sample has about 450,000 distinct CDR3 sequences, 15% to 20% seen once. Time point defined: newly diagnosed GD, antithyroid drugs for less than 3 months. PBMCs provided the RNA from which the TCR library was made. These data are also associated with another study on T cells in Graves' hyperthyroidism and ophthalmopathy.

This material consisted of peripheral blood mononuclear cells (PBMCs), taken at new diagnosis, from a patient treated with antithyroid drugs. The receptor source for this set is a woman aged 25 to 39 with Graves disease.

This chain joins TRBV7-2 and TRBJ1-5; weak D call: TRBD1 (6 bases). The length of the CDR3 is 14 residues. Trimming removed 2 bases from V and 7 bases from J, with 12 bases in between. Per the germline V gene, CDR1 is SGHTA and CDR2 is FQGNSA. The CDR3, as DNA: TGTGCCAGCAGCTTAATAGGGGGAGGGCAGCCCCAGCATTTT. It specifies CASSLIGGGQPQHF.

A word on this clonotype: Just one base apart from a much larger clone, this may be a read error. The CDR3 DNA follows: TGCAGTGCTAGAGATACGTCGGTTAGCTTCACGGGGGAGCAGTACTTC. This codes for CSARDTSVSFTGEQYF. J is TRBJ2-7 and V is TRBV20-1; tentative D call: TRBD2 (5 bases). Germline V gives CDR1 DFQATT, CDR2 SNEGSKA (reference sequence). The CDR3 is 16 amino acids. V was clipped by 0 bases and J by 7 bases, with 22 bases between them.

In this sample, this clonotype turned up many times. J is TRBJ1-1 and V is TRBV4-3; no clear D. The CDR3 has 13 amino acids. The germline V gene encodes CDR1 LGHNA and CDR2 YSLEER. V lost 1 base and J lost 4, with 7 bases in between. The CDR3 region is CASSQAAGTEAFF. The CDR3 DNA sequence: TGCGCCAGCAGCCAAGCCGCCGGCACTGAAGCTTTCTTT.

This clonotype occurred once. This likely traces to a read error, being one base from a far larger clone. The chain recombines TRBV5-6 with TRBJ1-2; D call uncertain. The germline V gene has CDR1 SGHDT and CDR2 YYEEEE. The CDR3 has 13 amino acids. As DNA, the CDR3 is TGTGCCTGGGGTCGCGGCGGTATCTATCGCTACACCTTC. Translating gives CAWGRGGIYRYTF.

The chain joins TRBV19 to TRBJ2-7, with D maybe TRBD1 (5 bases). CDR1 and CDR2 (germline): LNHDA, SQIVND (reference sequence). The CDR3 is 17 residues long. The V end lost 6 bases, the J end lost 3 bases, and 24 bases lay between the germline ends. For the CDR3, the DNA is TGTGCCAGTAGGTACTCCCATCCGACAGATCCAGGCTACGAGCAGTACTTC. Its translation is CASRYSHPTDPGYEQYF.

This clonotype was counted ten times or more. The rearrangement links TRBV11-2 to TRBJ1-4; perhaps TRBD1 as D (6 bases). V lost 5 bases, J lost 6 bases, and 13 bases lay in between. The CDR3 length is 14 residues. The germline CDR1 and CDR2 sequences are SGHAT and FQNNGV. CDR3 in DNA: TGTGCCAGCAGCCAGGGGTTGGGGGATGAAAAACTGTTTTTT. Translating gives CASSQGLGDEKLFF. Looking up the rest from reference TRBV11-2 and TRBJ1-4 gives the full variable domain: EAGVAQSPRYKIIEKRQSVAFWCNPISGHATLYWYQQILGQGPKLLIQFQNNGVVDDSQLPKDRFSAERLKGVDSTLKIQPAKLEDSAVYLCASSQGLGDEKLFFGSGTQLSVL.

This clonotype showed up just a few times. J is TRBJ2-5 and V is TRBV30; possibly TRBD2 for D (5 bases). The CDR3 runs 14 residues. Germline assignment: CDR1 GTSNPN and CDR2 SVGIG (reference sequence). V was shortened by 4 bases and J by 4 bases, with 16 bases between the two germline ends. The DNA of the CDR3 is TGTGCCTGGACCCCTACGGGATTTGGAGAGACCCAGTACTTC. This sequence encodes CAWTPTGFGETQYF.

This clonotype was seen a handful of times. The CDR3 does not end in the conserved phenylalanine or tryptophan, so this is likely a read error. The J gene is TRBJ1-6, the V gene TRBV6-2 or TRBV6-3; 7 positions agree with TRBD1. Looked up from germline, CDR1 is MNHEY and CDR2 is SVGEGT. The CDR3 sequence is 14 residues long. V was clipped by 6 bases and J by 8 bases; unmatched bases: 7. For the CDR3, the DNA is TGTGCCAGCAGCTATGACAGGGCTTATTCACCCCTCCACTCT. Encoded protein: CASSYDRAYSPLHS.

This chain connects TRBV20-1 to TRBJ1-2, with TRBD1 matching over 7 bases. The CDR3 sequence is 15 residues long. J lost 1 base, V lost 0 bases, and 5 bases had no gene match. Germline V gene data show CDR1 as DFQATT and CDR2 as SNEGSKA (reference sequence). CDR3 DNA: TGCAGTGCTAGAGATGGGGACAGCCTTAACTATGGCTACACCTTC. Its protein product is CSARDGDSLNYGYTF.

V and J are TRBV5-8 and TRBJ2-3, with TRBD1 as a possible D gene (5 bases). The germline gives CDR1 SGHTS, CDR2 YDEGEE. This CDR3 spans 15 amino acids. Trimming cost V 2 bases and J 1 base, with 11 bases left between them. In DNA, the CDR3 is TGTGCCAGCAGCTTAACTGGACACGGCACAGATACGCAGTATTTT. This translates into CASSLTGHGTDTQYF.

In this sample, this clonotype turned up many times. The chain uses TRBV5-1 and TRBJ2-1, with 11 bases fitting TRBD2. Germline CDR1 is SGHRS and CDR2 is YFSETQ. V was pared by 4 bases and J by 9 bases, with 9 bases of the junction left unmatched. CDR3 size: 15 residues. CDR3 residues: CASSVTSGSTGEQFF. CDR3 DNA: TGCGCCAGCAGCGTCACTAGCGGGAGCACCGGTGAGCAGTTCTTC.

This chain connects TRBV4-1 to TRBJ1-2; D is possibly TRBD1 (6 bases). Trimming took off 5 bases at V and 2 bases at J, with 15 bases between the two ends. Germline CDR1 is MGHRA and CDR2 is YSYEKL. The CDR3 length is 15 residues. The CDR3 sequence is CASSTQGGANYGYTF. The DNA for the CDR3 is TGCGCCAGCAGCACTCAAGGGGGGGCGAACTATGGCTACACCTTC.

Worth noting for this clonotype: Given a much more abundant clone one base away, this may be a read error. J is TRBJ1-6 and V is TRBV27, with D possibly matching TRBD1 (6 bases). The length of the CDR3 is 13 residues. Per germline, CDR1 MNHEY and CDR2 SMNVEV (reference sequence). Written as DNA, the CDR3 is TGTGCCAGCAGTTCCTGGACAGACTCACCCCTCCGCTTT. Amino acid sequence: CASSSWTDSPLRF.

This clonotype was detected ten times or more. The rearrangement joins TRBV6-1 to TRBJ2-3; D ambiguous. The CDR3 is made up of 13 amino acids. Germline loops: CDR1 MNHNS, CDR2 SASEGT. With 6 bases removed from V and 6 bases from J, the gap between germline ends came to 13 bases. CDR3 coding DNA: TGTGCCAGCAGCCGAGTCCAAGAGGATACGCAGTATTTT. Amino acids: CASSRVQEDTQYF.

This clonotype has more than one count but fewer than ten. The V and J genes are TRBV18 and TRBJ1-5; no clear D. V shed 2 bases and J shed 3 bases, with 11 bases lying between them. Germline CDR1 and CDR2: KGHSH and LQKENI. The CDR3 runs 15 residues. The CDR3 spells CASSPSGLLNQPQHF. The CDR3 DNA follows: TGTGCCAGCTCACCATCGGGCCTACTCAATCAGCCCCAGCATTTT.

This clonotype was seen just once. This chain links TRBV14 with TRBJ1-2; D possibly corresponds to TRBD1 (5 bases). The CDR3 covers 18 residues. Trimming left V 6 bases short and J 2 bases short, with 25 bases between. Germline V lookup: CDR1 SGHDN, CDR2 FVKESK. CDR3 in amino acids: CASSPGRGRKTLNYGYTF. For the CDR3, the DNA is TGTGCCAGCAGTCCGGGCCGGGGACGGAAGACGCTCAACTATGGCTACACCTTC. The whole variable domain, remainder taken from reference TRBV14 and TRBJ1-2, is EAGVTQFPSHSVIEKGQTVTLRCDPISGHDNLYWYRRVMGKEIKFLLHFVKESKQDESGMPNNRFLAERTGGTYSTLKVQPAELEDSGVYFCASSPGRGRKTLNYGYTFGSGTRLTVV.

This sequence joins TRBV19 and TRBJ1-4; D uncertain. The V and J ends lost 2 bases and 2 bases respectively, with 12 bases between them. The CDR3 consists of 16 residues. Germline V gene lookup returns CDR1 LNHDA and CDR2 SQIVND (reference sequence). The CDR3 spells CASSIPGGRTNEKLFF. The CDR3 coding sequence is TGTGCCAGTAGTATACCCGGAGGGCGGACTAATGAAAAACTGTTTTTT.

Remarks on this clonotype: This may be a read error: a much more frequent sequence differs by one nucleotide. The chain carries TRBV4-3 and TRBJ2-7, with D possibly matching TRBD2 (5 bases). CDR1 and CDR2 from the germline V gene are LGHNA and YSLEER. The CDR3 consists of 14 residues. The CDR3 DNA sequence: TGCGCCAGCAGCAAAGGGATCGGGATATACGAGCGGTACTTC. As protein: CASSKGIGIYERYF.

At least ten counts were recorded for this clonotype. V usage is TRBV7-2 and J usage is TRBJ2-3; 10 bases are a match to TRBD2. Germline lookup yields CDR1 SGHTA and CDR2 FQGNSA. CDR3 length: 15 residues. J was trimmed by 7 bases and V by 6 bases; bases with no gene match: 10. The CDR3 sequence: CASRLEPSGRHTQYF. The CDR3 bases are TGTGCCAGCAGACTAGAGCCTAGCGGGAGACATACGCAGTATTTT.

The table lists this clonotype with many counts. The chain is built from TRBV6-2 or TRBV6-3 and TRBJ2-1, with TRBD1 as a possible D gene (5 bases). Germline CDR1 and CDR2: MNHEY and SVGEGT. V shed 2 bases and J shed 3 bases, with 11 bases lying between them. The CDR3 sequence is 15 residues long. CDR3 amino acids: CASSYARADYNEQFF. CDR3 nucleotide sequence: TGTGCCAGCAGTTACGCCAGGGCTGACTACAATGAGCAGTTCTTC.

The J gene is TRBJ2-2, the V gene TRBV14; a weak D match, TRBD2 (6 bases). With 6 bases removed from V and 3 bases from J, the gap between germline ends came to 32 bases. This CDR3 has 21 residues. Germline CDR1 reads SGHDN; CDR2 reads FVKESK. The CDR3 DNA sequence: TGTGCCAGCAGTTTTACCCCCGGGACTTCCCGACCCTCAACTTACACCGGGGAGCTGTTTTTT. Translation gives CASSFTPGTSRPSTYTGELFF. Combining the CDR3 with reference TRBV14 and TRBJ2-2 gives the whole variable domain EAGVTQFPSHSVIEKGQTVTLRCDPISGHDNLYWYRRVMGKEIKFLLHFVKESKQDESGMPNNRFLAERTGGTYSTLKVQPAELEDSGVYFCASSFTPGTSRPSTYTGELFFGEGSRLTVL.

There are many counts of this clonotype. The chain employs TRBV5-5 and TRBJ2-7, with 9 bases aligning to TRBD1. The germline CDR1 and CDR2 sequences are SGHKS and YYEKEE (reference sequence). Trimming removed 4 bases from V and 4 bases from J; junction bases left unmatched: 9. CDR3 length: 15 residues. The CDR3 protein is CASSDPGQGTYEQYF. CDR3 nucleotide sequence: TGTGCCAGCAGCGATCCGGGACAGGGTACTTACGAGCAGTACTTC.

J is TRBJ1-1 and V is TRBV20-1; maybe TRBD1 (5 bases). Trimming removed 1 base from V and 3 bases from J, with 12 bases in between. The germline gives CDR1 DFQATT, CDR2 SNEGSKA (reference sequence). The CDR3 consists of 14 residues. The CDR3 sequence is CSARAGGSDTEAFF. The CDR3 nucleotides are TGCAGTGCTAGAGCTGGGGGGTCGGACACTGAAGCTTTCTTT.

This clonotype has a count of ten or more. The chain has TRBV7-9 and TRBJ2-7; D possibly corresponds to TRBD2 (5 bases). The CDR3 extends over 14 amino acids. V dropped 2 bases and J dropped 6 bases, with 14 bases sitting between them. Germline CDR1 reads SEHNR; CDR2 reads FQNEAQ (reference sequence). CDR3 region: CASSLSVLAGEQYF. DNA of the CDR3: TGTGCCAGCAGCTTATCGGTTCTTGCGGGCGAGCAGTACTTC.

This clonotype was found a few times. The rearrangement links TRBV20-1 to TRBJ1-1; 8 bases align to TRBD1. Unmatched junction bases numbered 7, after V lost 1 base and J lost 6 bases. CDR3 length equals 14 residues. CDR1 is DFQATT and CDR2 is SNEGSKA in the germline V gene (reference sequence). The CDR3 is CSARAPRGLAEAFF. In nucleotides, the CDR3 is TGCAGTGCTAGAGCTCCCAGGGGGCTGGCTGAAGCTTTCTTT.

The chain has TRBV9 and TRBJ2-1; 14 positions match TRBD2. V lost 3 bases and J lost 2; bases outside the gene matches: 7. The CDR3 runs 18 residues. Germline V gives CDR1 SGDLS, CDR2 YYNGEE. The CDR3 nucleotides are TGTGCCAGCAGCGGGGGACTAGCGGGAGTTCGGGCCTACAATGAGCAGTTCTTC. Protein product: CASSGGLAGVRAYNEQFF.

J is TRBJ2-4 and V is TRBV29-1, with 11 nucleotides matching TRBD1. J gave up 8 bases and V 1 base, and 4 bases lay outside the gene matches. The CDR3 has 14 residues. Germline CDR1 SQVTM, CDR2 ANQGSEA. The CDR3 region has the DNA TGCAGCGTTGAAGGGACAGGGGGCTCTGACATTCAGTACTTC. It specifies CSVEGTGGSDIQYF.

The rearrangement uses TRBV19 and TRBJ1-5; D is perhaps TRBD1 (5 bases). From germline, CDR1 is LNHDA and CDR2 SQIVND (reference sequence). CDR3 length: 15 amino acids. V lost 3 bases and J lost 2, with 11 bases in between. Here the CDR3 reads CASSMLGAGNQPQHF. DNA for the CDR3: TGTGCCAGTAGTATGTTAGGGGCGGGCAATCAGCCCCAGCATTTT.

This clonotype was found many times. V gene TRBV27 combines with J gene TRBJ2-7, with a tentative D call TRBD2 (6 bases). Trimming left V 6 bases short and J 3 bases short, with 18 bases between. CDR1 MNHEY and CDR2 SMNVEV come from the germline V gene (reference sequence). The length of the CDR3 is 15 residues. In DNA form, the CDR3 reads TGTGCCAGCAGAGAGAGGTGGACTATTTTCTACGAGCAGTACTTC. Translated: CASRERWTIFYEQYF.

The chain carries TRBV27 and TRBJ2-1; no reliable D call. This CDR3 contains 14 residues. Looked up from germline, CDR1 is MNHEY and CDR2 is SMNVEV (reference sequence). V was cut by 2 bases and J by 5 bases, with 10 bases left in between. The CDR3 here is CASSLGVQDNEQFF. The CDR3 region has the DNA TGTGCCAGCAGTTTAGGCGTTCAGGACAATGAGCAGTTCTTC.

This clonotype was detected many times. V usage is TRBV18 and J usage is TRBJ1-1; D uncertain. The germline V and J ends were trimmed by 4 bases and 2 bases, with 8 bases remaining between them. CDR3 length: 13 amino acids. CDR1 and CDR2 (germline): KGHSH, LQKENI. The CDR3 spells CASSLSINTEAFF. As DNA, the CDR3 is TGTGCCAGCTCACTTTCGATTAACACTGAAGCTTTCTTT.

In this sample, this clonotype turned up a few times. The V gene is TRBV3-1, the J gene TRBJ2-1, with unresolved D. The DNA matches TRBJ2-5 better at its end, which makes the J call doubtful. In germline, CDR1 is LGHDT, CDR2 YNNKEL (reference sequence). The CDR3 totals 15 residues. The CDR3 sequence is CASSLSTTSVETQYF. CDR3 in DNA: TGTGCCAGCAGCCTAAGTACAACGTCGGTAGAGACCCAGTACTTC.